This T cell receptor (beta chain) was captured in a study of identifying expanded T cells in peripheral blood. General study findings and limits: Approximately 1.1 clones differed between technical replicates, versus approximately 17 and 20 over time. Across healthy donors, higher total template counts meant significantly greater roughly two-week count variance.

Clones were sequenced by immunoSEQ multiplex PCR, and TCRdb holds only the in-frame ones, with some missing. Counted here are some 93,000 clones, 85% to 90% occurring once; the ten biggest clones make up 3% to 5%. Germline V lookup: CDR1 SGHKS, CDR2 YYEKEE (reference sequence). Unmatched junction bases numbered 5, after V lost 1 base and J lost 1 base. The CDR3 spans 16 residues. Details on this clone: Its antigen is not identified.

During the collection period, no donor immune events like infections were recorded. The J gene is TRBJ2-3, the V gene TRBV5-5, with 8 nucleotides matching TRBD2. Sample: blood. This clonotype originated in a person between 18 and 69 years old in good health. Written as DNA, the CDR3 is TGTGCCAGCAGCTTGTATAGCGGGACCCGCACAGATACGCAGTATTTT. Its translation is CASSLYSGTRTDTQYF.